The 5 T cell receptor beta chains below were found in one sample sequenced in a study of CD8 T cells in ankylosing spondylitis. These receptors have no known antigen. Findings and caveats of the study: Blood of patients with ankylosing spondylitis appeared to be characterized by a TCR beta motif of eight or nine highly homologous variants.

A single record per CDR3 protein comes from TCRdb applying MiXCR to the 5' RACE reads. The data show fewer than 500,000 distinct CDR3 sequences, with 20% to 25% seen just once and approximately 16% held by the top ten. The sample consisted of blood, either unsorted or a sorted T cell fraction (not recorded which). The receptors were sampled from a male donor with ankylosing spondylitis.

This rearrangement joins TRBV30 to TRBJ1-3; D is possibly TRBD1 (5 bases). V was cut by 4 bases and J by 8 bases, with 15 bases left in between. The CDR3 covers 13 residues. The germline V gene has CDR1 GTSNPN and CDR2 SVGIG (reference sequence). CDR3 DNA sequence: TGTGCCTGGAAGGGGCATTTTTTGGACACCATATATTTT. This encodes CAWKGHFLDTIYF.

This clonotype came up many times. The rearrangement links TRBV29-1 to TRBJ2-3, with 7 bases aligning to TRBD2. Germline assignment: CDR1 SQVTM and CDR2 ANQGSEA. With V trimmed by 1 base and J by 3 bases, 4 bases remained unmatched. The CDR3 is made up of 14 amino acids. CDR3 amino acids: CSVEGEGLTDTQYF. CDR3 bases: TGCAGCGTTGAAGGGGAGGGCCTGACAGATACGCAGTATTTT.

DNA for the CDR3: TGTGCCAGCAGACCCCACCCTAATGAAAAACTGTTTTTT. Protein: CASRPHPNEKLFF. This sequence joins TRBV6-6 and TRBJ1-4; D remains unclear. This CDR3 spans 13 amino acids. V lost 6 bases to trimming and J lost 3 bases, with 8 bases between them. Germline V gene data show CDR1 as MNHNY and CDR2 as SVGAGI (reference sequence).

This clonotype appeared a few times. CDR3 residues: CSARSDSEQFF. The DNA for the CDR3 is TGCAGTGCTAGATCGGACAGTGAGCAGTTCTTC. The rearrangement links TRBV20-1 to TRBJ2-1, with D maybe TRBD1 (6 bases). The ends were cut back, 2 bases at V and 9 bases at J, with 8 bases in the middle. Germline V CDR1 and CDR2: DFQATT, SNEGSKA (reference sequence). This CDR3 spans 11 amino acids.

This clonotype has just a few counts. The genes are TRBV20-1 and TRBJ2-3, with 8 bases aligning to TRBD2. Germline CDR1 is DFQATT and CDR2 is SNEGSKA (reference sequence). Trimming cost V 6 bases and J 1 base; bases outside gene matches: 6. This CDR3 has 14 amino acids. CDR3 bases: TGCAGTGCCACTCTGCGGGAGGGCACAGATACGCAGTATTTT. Translated: CSATLREGTDTQYF.